This passage covers 27 T cell receptor beta chains from one sample sequenced in a study of neurological immune-mediated disorders. TCRdb passed the 5' RACE reads through MiXCR, listing each CDR3 protein once. Of fewer than 75,000 distinct CDR3 sequences detected, 4.5% appear once; the ten largest clones hold around 7%. Sequencing was done on a sample of PBMCs. These receptors all come from a man under 40 with multiple sclerosis.

At least ten counts were recorded for this clonotype. V is TRBV6-1 and J is TRBJ2-4; D call uncertain. The ends were cut back, 7 bases at V and 2 bases at J, with 6 bases in the middle. CDR1 and CDR2 (germline): MNHNS, SASEGT. This CDR3 is built from 12 residues. The CDR3 DNA is TGTGCCAGCATGGGAACCAAAAACATTCAGTACTTC. Translation: CASMGTKNIQYF.

The table lists this clonotype with many counts. The rearrangement joins TRBV5-8 to TRBJ2-6; no firm D call. The V gene lost 4 bases and the J gene lost 0 bases, with 11 bases spanning the gap. The CDR3 covers 16 residues. Germline V gene data show CDR1 as SGHTS and CDR2 as YDEGEE. The CDR3 coding sequence is TGTGCCAGCAGCCCCATTTGGACCTCTGGGGCCAACGTCCTGACTTTC. Protein sequence: CASSPIWTSGANVLTF.

This clonotype has ten or more counts. The chain joins TRBV12-3 or TRBV12-4 to TRBJ2-7, with D possibly called TRBD1 or TRBD2 (5 bases each). Trimming pared 7 bases from V and 7 bases from J, leaving 20 bases between. CDR3 length equals 14 residues. DNA of the CDR3: TGTGCCAGCACCTCGACCGGGACCGTTGTTGAGCAGTACTTC. Translating it yields CASTSTGTVVEQYF.

With regard to this clonotype: A clone one base away is much larger, so this may be a read error. No conserved phenylalanine or tryptophan is present at the end of the CDR3, so a read error is the likely explanation. V is TRBV5-1 and J is TRBJ2-5; D perhaps matches TRBD1 (6 bases). The CDR3 consists of 14 residues. Germline CDR1 SGHRS, CDR2 YFSETQ. The V gene lost 4 bases and the J gene lost 4 bases, with 14 bases spanning the gap. CDR3 sequence: CASSPYPTGETQYV. In DNA form, the CDR3 reads TGCGCCAGCAGCCCCTATCCGACAGGAGAGACCCAGTACGTC.

On this clonotype: A much larger clonotype is one base distant, so this may be a read error. The rearrangement links TRBV11-2 to TRBJ1-1; D gene uncertain. Germline CDR1 is SGHAT and CDR2 is FQNNGV. The CDR3 is made up of 17 amino acids. Trimming left V 5 bases short and J 3 bases short, with 22 bases between. The CDR3 coding sequence is TGTGCCAGCAGCCCCGCACGCCCGACCGTTTTTCACACTGAAGCTTTCTTT. Protein: CASSPARPTVFHTEAFF.

This clonotype turned up a few times. The chain uses TRBV12-3 or TRBV12-4 and TRBJ2-7; possible D gene TRBD1, 5 bases. Trimming removed 1 base at V and 3 bases at J, with 10 bases between. The CDR3 consists of 14 residues. CDR3 in DNA: TGTGCCAGCAGTTTAGGAGGTAGGGGCTACGAGCAGTACGTC. Translated, it gives CASSLGGRGYEQYV.

This clonotype was observed a few times. The chain is built from TRBV6-5 and TRBJ1-2; maybe TRBD1 (5 bases). The V gene's germline CDR1 is MNHEY and CDR2 SVGAGI. The V end was cut by 5 bases, the J end by 4 bases, with 17 bases between. CDR3 length equals 15 residues. The CDR3 spells CASSRSIQGVYGYTF. In nucleotides, the CDR3 is TGTGCCAGCAGTAGATCAATCCAGGGTGTCTATGGCTACACCTTC.

This clonotype was counted many times. This chain connects TRBV5-1 to TRBJ2-2; D possibly uses TRBD1 or TRBD2 (5 bases each). The germline V and J ends were trimmed by 4 bases and 7 bases, with 14 bases remaining between them. Germline V gives CDR1 SGHRS, CDR2 YFSETQ. There are 14 residues in the CDR3. This CDR3 reads CASSVNRDRGELFF. The CDR3 DNA sequence: TGCGCCAGCAGCGTAAACCGGGACCGCGGGGAGCTGTTTTTT.

This clonotype was observed a few times. The gene calls are TRBV30 and TRBJ2-2; tentatively, D is TRBD1 (5 bases). The CDR3 covers 13 residues. The germline CDR1 and CDR2 sequences are GTSNPN and SVGIG (reference sequence). Trimming cost V 4 bases and J 5 bases, with 11 bases left between them. This CDR3 is CAWTQDGTGELFF. CDR3 DNA: TGTGCCTGGACACAGGACGGAACCGGGGAGCTGTTTTTT.

V and J are TRBV4-1 and TRBJ1-3; D is unclear. This CDR3 comprises 14 residues. Germline CDR1 MGHRA, CDR2 YSYEKL. With 6 bases removed from V and 0 bases from J, the gap between germline ends came to 9 bases. The CDR3 spells CASSLQSSGNTIYF. CDR3 nucleotide sequence: TGCGCCAGCAGTCTCCAGTCCTCTGGAAACACCATATATTTT.

This clonotype has a count of ten or more. The gene calls are TRBV27 and TRBJ2-1, with a possible D match to TRBD1 (6 bases). V lost 2 bases to trimming and J lost 3 bases, with 11 bases between them. The CDR3 is 15 amino acids. Germline assignment: CDR1 MNHEY and CDR2 SMNVEV (reference sequence). This CDR3 reads CASSLPGQNYNEQFF. CDR3 coding DNA: TGTGCCAGCAGTTTACCCGGACAGAACTACAATGAGCAGTTCTTC.

In this sample, this clonotype turned up a few times. V is TRBV29-1 and J is TRBJ2-1; D gene uncertain. Trimming cost V 4 bases and J 8 bases, with 3 bases left between them. The CDR3 is 9 residues long. Germline-derived CDR1 and CDR2 are SQVTM and ANQGSEA. The CDR3 reads CSVGDEQFF. The CDR3 nucleotides read TGCAGCGTTGGTGATGAGCAGTTCTTC.

This clonotype has a count of ten or more. This rearrangement joins TRBV4-2 to TRBJ1-1, with a possible D match to TRBD1 (6 bases). Germline values: CDR1 LGHNA, CDR2 YNFKEQ. Trimming took off 4 bases at V and 4 bases at J, with 16 bases between the two ends. The CDR3 consists of 15 residues. In DNA, the CDR3 is TGTGCCAGCAGCCCCCCTGCAGGGGCGGGCACTGAAGCTTTCTTT. Translation: CASSPPAGAGTEAFF.

This clonotype has ten or more counts. V gene TRBV5-1 combines with J gene TRBJ2-3; D call uncertain. The germline V gene encodes CDR1 SGHRS and CDR2 YFSETQ. This CDR3 is built from 13 residues. V lost 0 bases to trimming and J lost 5 bases, with 7 bases between them. CDR3 sequence (DNA): TGCGCCAGCAGCTTGGCGTTCCGAGATACGCAGTATTTT. Its protein product is CASSLAFRDTQYF.

The sample holds many counts of this clonotype. The chain carries TRBV5-1 and TRBJ1-1; 8 nucleotides match TRBD1. Germline V gene lookup returns CDR1 SGHRS and CDR2 YFSETQ. The CDR3 is made up of 16 amino acids. V dropped 2 bases and J dropped 7; count of bases not matched to a gene: 13. CDR3 bases: TGCGCCAGCAGCTTACGACAGGGGAAGGGACCGGGTGAAGCTTTCTTT. It yields the protein CASSLRQGKGPGEAFF. Full variable domain (missing parts from reference TRBV5-1 and TRBJ1-1): KAGVTQTPRYLIKTRGQQVTLSCSPISGHRSVSWYQQTPGQGLQFLFEYFSETQRNKGNFPGRFSGRQFSNSRSEMNVSTLELGDSALYLCASSLRQGKGPGEAFFGQGTRLTVV.

This clonotype has at least ten counts. Here the CDR3 reads CAIRAEGNTQYF. Here the CDR3 DNA reads TGTGCCATCAGAGCGGAGGGAAATACGCAGTATTTT. V gene TRBV10-3 combines with J gene TRBJ2-3; maybe TRBD2 (6 bases). The CDR3 spans 12 residues. Germline-derived CDR1 and CDR2 are ENHRY and SYGVKD. V was trimmed by 6 bases and J by 7 bases, leaving 11 bases between them.

This clonotype occurred many times. The gene calls are TRBV30 and TRBJ2-1, with 8 bases identical to TRBD1. In germline, CDR1 is GTSNPN, CDR2 SVGIG (reference sequence). V dropped 3 bases and J dropped 9; count of bases not matched to a gene: 10. The CDR3 is made up of 14 amino acids. The CDR3 DNA follows: TGTGCCTGGAGAATTGGACAGGGCGGTGTTGAGCAGTTCTTC. It is translated as CAWRIGQGGVEQFF.

V is TRBV10-1 and J is TRBJ2-7; D not certain. Between the trimmed V and J ends, which lost 5 bases and 3 bases, there was a span of 14 bases. CDR1 is WNHNN, CDR2 SYGVQD, per germline (reference sequence). The CDR3 totals 14 residues. This chain's CDR3 is CASSPTLLNYEQYV. The CDR3 coding sequence is TGCGCCAGCAGTCCCACTCTCCTCAACTACGAGCAGTACGTC.

This clonotype has ten or more counts. The chain uses TRBV2 and TRBJ1-2, with unresolved D. V lost 0 bases and J 8 bases, leaving 7 bases between the germline ends. The length of the CDR3 is 12 residues. Germline V gene lookup returns CDR1 SNHLY and CDR2 FYNNEI. The CDR3 nucleotides are TGTGCCAGCAGTGAAGCAGTGAAGGGCTACACCTTC. Its translation: CASSEAVKGYTF.

This clonotype has a count of ten or more. Here the CDR3 reads CSARPGGSGYTF. CDR3 sequence (DNA): TGCAGTGCTAGGCCCGGGGGTAGTGGCTACACCTTC. This chain uses TRBV20-1 with TRBJ1-2, with D possibly matching TRBD1 (5 bases). V was shortened by 3 bases and J by 7 bases, with 12 bases between the two germline ends. This CDR3 region has 12 residues. Per the germline V gene, CDR1 is DFQATT and CDR2 is SNEGSKA (reference sequence).

This sequence joins TRBV20-1 and TRBJ1-1; D unresolved. Trimming stripped 7 bases from V and 1 base from J, with 13 bases between. Germline CDR1 is DFQATT and CDR2 is SNEGSKA (reference sequence). CDR3 size: 13 residues. CDR3 residues: CSVPSAGNTEAFF. Written as DNA, the CDR3 is TGCAGTGTCCCATCCGCAGGGAACACTGAAGCTTTCTTT.

Many counts were recorded for this clonotype. The chain uses TRBV12-3 or TRBV12-4 and TRBJ2-2, with no clear D. The V and J ends lost 4 bases and 0 bases respectively, with 6 bases between them. The CDR3 consists of 14 residues. CDR3 amino acids: CASSSLANTGELFF. The CDR3 coding sequence is TGTGCCAGCAGTTCTTTAGCGAACACCGGGGAGCTGTTTTTT.

In this sample, this clonotype turned up many times. The V call is TRBV2, the J call TRBJ1-2; D unresolved. Germline V gene data show CDR1 as SNHLY and CDR2 as FYNNEI. Trimming cost V 2 bases and J 2 bases, with 6 bases left between them. This CDR3 has 13 residues. The CDR3 nucleotides read TGTGCCAGCAGTGAATCTGGGAACTATGGCTACACCTTC. The encoded protein is CASSESGNYGYTF. Looking up the rest from reference TRBV2 and TRBJ1-2 gives the full variable domain: EPEVTQTPSHQVTQMGQEVILRCVPISNHLYFYWYRQILGQKVEFLVSFYNNEISEKSEIFDDQFSVERPDGSNFTLKIRSTKLEDSAMYFCASSESGNYGYTFGSGTRLTVV.

This clonotype came up many times. This chain joins TRBV9 and TRBJ1-4; TRBD1 aligns across 9 bases. The trim removed 3 bases at V and 8 bases at J, leaving 2 bases unmatched. Germline values: CDR1 SGDLS, CDR2 YYNGEE. The CDR3 has 13 amino acids. The CDR3 is CASSDRGREKLFF. In nucleotides, the CDR3 is TGTGCCAGCAGCGACAGGGGGCGGGAAAAACTGTTTTTT.

This clonotype has ten or more counts. V is TRBV20-1 and J is TRBJ1-1; no reliable D call. The CDR3 length is 17 residues. Germline CDR1 reads DFQATT; CDR2 reads SNEGSKA (reference sequence). Between the trimmed V and J ends, which lost 0 bases and 6 bases, there was a span of 23 bases. CDR3 sequence reads: CSARDLLKGRKGAEAFF. The CDR3 DNA reads TGCAGTGCTAGAGATCTCTTGAAAGGCAGGAAGGGCGCTGAAGCTTTCTTT.

At least ten counts were recorded for this clonotype. This rearrangement joins TRBV3-1 to TRBJ2-2; D call uncertain. CDR1 and CDR2 (germline): LGHDT, YNNKEL (reference sequence). CDR3 length equals 14 residues. The ends were cut back, 3 bases at V and 3 bases at J, with 8 bases in the middle. The CDR3 DNA is TGTGCCAGCAGCCAGGGGAAGTACACCGGGGAGCTGTTTTTT. This gives the protein CASSQGKYTGELFF.

Ten or more counts support this clonotype. The rearrangement links TRBV15 to TRBJ2-5; 8 bases align to TRBD2. The CDR3 is 16 amino acids. Germline CDR1 is LNHNV and CDR2 is YYDKDF (reference sequence). V was pared by 0 bases and J by 3 bases, with 6 bases of the junction left unmatched. The CDR3 loop is CATSRDQLAGKETQYF. CDR3 DNA sequence: TGTGCCACCAGCAGAGATCAGCTAGCGGGCAAAGAGACCCAGTACTTC.